The rows below give T cell receptor beta chains drawn from one sample of a study of blood T cell repertoires in COVID-19. Sequencing was performed with immunoSEQ multiplex PCR; in TCRdb, only in-frame clones are kept and a portion is missing. The data hold about 98,000 clones, with roughly 82% observed a single time. Material: peripheral blood. Receptors were obtained from a human donor in a cohort sampled during active COVID-19. The CDR3 runs from the conserved cysteine through the conserved F or W. Fields, in order: CDR3 protein, CDR3 DNA, J gene, D gene, V gene, clone size. D genes are given only for firm matches. Not all rows give a size; the values are once, few, many and, for expanded clones, a class.

CASSLGAGDSYEQYF TGTGCCAGCAGCTTGGGAGCGGGCGACTCCTACGAGCAGTACTTC TRBJ2-7 NA TRBV5-8 few
CASSLDRRTGAFF TGTGCCAGCAGCTTAGACAGGCGAACTGGAGCTTTCTTT TRBJ1-1 NA TRBV7-9 NA
CASSLIPQAGELFF TGCGCCAGCAGTCTTATCCCCCAGGCCGGGGAGCTGTTTTTT TRBJ2-2 NA TRBV5-1 NA
CASSQDGSGTGVNSPLHF TGCGCCAGCAGCCAAGATGGAAGCGGGACAGGGGTTAATTCACCCCTCCACTTT TRBJ1-6 TRBD1 TRBV4-1 NA
CASSIESGGWQPQHF TGTGCCAGTAGTATAGAAAGCGGCGGGTGGCAGCCCCAGCATTTT TRBJ1-5 NA TRBV19 NA
CASSQPRRSTEAFF TGTGCCAGCAGCCAACCTCGACGGAGCACTGAAGCTTTCTTT TRBJ1-1 NA TRBV16 NA
CASSQEGSTGLETQYF TGTGCCAGCAGCCAAGAGGGTTCGACAGGGTTGGAGACCCAGTACTTC TRBJ2-5 TRBD1 TRBV4-2 NA
CASSLSTGSYYGYTF TGTGCCAGCAGCCTCTCGACAGGGTCCTACTATGGCTACACCTTC TRBJ1-2 TRBD1 TRBV7-9 NA
CASTGEGDEQFF TGTGCCAGCACTGGCGAGGGGGATGAGCAGTTCTTC TRBJ2-1 NA TRBV2 NA
CASSLGQGMETQYF TGTGCCAGCAGCTTGGGACAGGGTATGGAGACCCAGTACTTC TRBJ2-5 TRBD1 TRBV5-4 once
CASSQGRGWLLGYTF TGTGCCAGCAGCCAAGGGCGGGGGTGGTTGTTGGGCTACACCTTC TRBJ1-2 NA TRBV4-2 NA
CASTAQGTNTGELFF TGTGCCAGCACCGCACAGGGGACGAACACCGGGGAGCTGTTTTTT TRBJ2-2 TRBD1 TRBV2 NA
CASRTTATGFSEKLFF TGTGCCAGCAGGACAACAGCGACAGGTTTTTCCGAAAAACTGTTTTTT TRBJ1-4 NA TRBV28 NA
CASSEARGAGVSTDTQYF TGTGCCAGCAGTGAAGCGCGGGGAGCGGGGGTAAGCACAGATACGCAGTATTTT TRBJ2-3 TRBD2 TRBV6-1 NA
CASSDRALAAFF TGTGCCAGCAGTGACAGGGCACTAGCTGCTTTCTTT TRBJ1-1 NA TRBV2 NA
CASSQGRLPRGGRYNEQFF TGCGCCAGCAGCCAAGGTCGCCTCCCGCGGGGGGGCCGATACAATGAGCAGTTCTTC TRBJ2-1 TRBD2 TRBV4-1 NA
CASSYTGSGAEQFF TGTGCCAGCAGTTATACGGGGTCCGGTGCGGAGCAGTTCTTC TRBJ2-1 NA TRBV6-5 NA
CASSSPGGDHEQYF TGTGCCAGCTCATCTCCGGGGGGCGACCACGAGCAGTACTTC TRBJ2-7 NA TRBV18 once
CASNEKSPSGADTQYF TGTGCCAGCAACGAAAAATCTCCCAGCGGGGCAGATACGCAGTATTTT TRBJ2-3 TRBD2 TRBV5-4 NA
CASSPPGLAGGTYNEQFF TGTGCCAGCTCACCACCGGGACTAGCGGGGGGAACCTACAATGAGCAGTTCTTC TRBJ2-1 TRBD2 TRBV18 NA
CASSSDSLRAQYF TGTGCCAGCAGCTCGGATAGTCTGAGGGCCCAGTACTTC TRBJ2-5 NA TRBV7-9 NA
CASSSAWPGETEAFF TGCGCCAGCAGCTCAGCTTGGCCAGGGGAAACTGAAGCTTTCTTT TRBJ1-1 NA TRBV5-1 NA
CASSSPGTGTYEQYF TGTGCCAGCAGTTCTCCCGGGACAGGGACCTACGAGCAGTACTTC TRBJ2-7 TRBD1 TRBV6-5 NA
CASSLDRGRDTQYF TGTGCCAGCAGCCTTGACAGGGGTCGGGATACGCAGTATTTT TRBJ2-3 TRBD1 TRBV7-3 NA
CASRGQPNTEAFF TGCGCCAGCAGGGGACAGCCGAACACTGAAGCTTTCTTT TRBJ1-1 TRBD1 TRBV4-3 NA
CASTVGAGGPHEQFF TGTGCCAGCACCGTCGGAGCGGGGGGGCCTCATGAGCAGTTCTTC TRBJ2-1 TRBD2 TRBV2 NA
CASSGPPSGEYEQYF TGCGCCAGCAGCGGACCCCCTAGCGGGGAATACGAGCAGTACTTC TRBJ2-7 TRBD2 TRBV5-1 NA
CASTQLAGGADTQYF TGTGCCAGCACCCAACTAGCGGGGGGGGCAGATACGCAGTATTTT TRBJ2-3 TRBD2 TRBV5-4 NA
CASSEVGAHNEQFF TGTGCCAGCAGTGAAGTGGGGGCCCACAATGAGCAGTTCTTC TRBJ2-1 NA TRBV6-4 medium-sized
CASSPRLAGETQYF TGTGCCAGCAGCCCCCGACTAGCGGGGGAGACCCAGTACTTC TRBJ2-5 TRBD2 TRBV11-1 NA
CSASGTGPPVDTEAFF TGCAGTGCTAGTGGGACAGGGCCCCCCGTGGACACTGAAGCTTTCTTT TRBJ1-1 TRBD1 TRBV20-1 NA